These 18 T cell receptor beta chains originate from one sample sequenced in a study of metastatic and nonmetastatic thyroid tumors. Patients underwent thyroid surgery, and none had received any treatment before it. TCRdb reprocessed the PCR reads via MiXCR. The table has about 5,500 clones, 37% seen once; the top ten hold about 17%. Sequencing used tumor tissue. Receptor source: a male donor with papillary thyroid cancer or a benign thyroid nodule (not recorded which). Some clones in this sample may be carry-over from other donors' samples.

The rearrangement uses TRBV28 and TRBJ1-2, with D tentatively TRBD1 (6 bases). Germline assignment: CDR1 MDHEN and CDR2 SYDVKM. Trimming took off 3 bases at V and 4 bases at J, with 12 bases between the two ends. This CDR3 has 14 residues. CDR3: CASSLGRDTYGYTF. The CDR3 DNA reads as TGTGCCAGCAGTTTGGGCCGGGACACCTATGGCTACACCTTC.

In its sample, this clone is medium-sized. CDR3 loop: CATSDTDTQYF. The CDR3 DNA is TGTGCCACCAGTGATACAGATACGCAGTATTTT. The V and J genes are TRBV24-1 and TRBJ2-3, with D unclear. CDR1 and CDR2 from the germline V gene are KGHDR and SFDVKD. The CDR3 is made up of 11 amino acids. V lost 3 bases and J 3 bases, leaving 0 bases between the germline ends.

The chain recombines TRBV24-1 with TRBJ1-1, with D hard to call. V was shortened by 6 bases and J by 7 bases, with 11 bases between the two germline ends. The CDR3 loop spans 12 amino acids. Germline CDR1 reads KGHDR; CDR2 reads SFDVKD. In DNA, the CDR3 is TGTGCCACCAGTCACCCGCGGGGTGAAGCTTTCTTT. Translating gives CATSHPRGEAFF.

This clone was detected a few times. V usage is TRBV12-3 or TRBV12-4 and J usage is TRBJ2-7; D call uncertain. The CDR3 covers 11 residues. V was shortened by 6 bases and J by 1 base, with 4 bases between the two germline ends. CDR3 sequence: CASSHSYEQYF. CDR3 bases: TGTGCCAGCAGCCATTCCTACGAGCAGTACTTC.

This clone was seen just once. The CDR3 coding sequence is TGCGCCAGCAGCCCGGGACAGGGCACCGGGGAGCTGTTTTTT. It codes for CASSPGQGTGELFF. V gene TRBV5-1 combines with J gene TRBJ2-2; 9 bases fit TRBD1. The V gene end was trimmed by 4 bases and the J gene end by 4 bases; junction bases not matched to a gene: 2. CDR3 size: 14 residues. Germline assignment: CDR1 SGHRS and CDR2 YFSETQ.

The V and J genes are TRBV7-2 and TRBJ2-7; 8 positions match TRBD1. The junction had 6 bases not matched to a gene; V was cut back by 4 bases and J by 4 bases. There are 14 residues in the CDR3. From germline, CDR1 is SGHTA and CDR2 FQGNSA. DNA of the CDR3: TGTGCCAGCAGCTCACGGACAGGGAGATACGAGCAGTACTTC. It encodes CASSSRTGRYEQYF. Combining the CDR3 with reference TRBV7-2 and TRBJ2-7 gives the whole variable domain GAGVSQSPSNKVTEKGKDVELRCDPISGHTALYWYRQSLGQGLEFLIYFQGNSAPDKSGLPSDRFSAERTGGSVSTLTIQRTQQEDSAVYLCASSSRTGRYEQYFGPGTRLTVT.

In its sample, this clone is medium-sized. The chain is built from TRBV20-1 and TRBJ1-2, with a tentative D call TRBD1 (6 bases). The CDR3 extends over 13 amino acids. CDR1 is DFQATT and CDR2 is SNEGSKA in the germline V gene (reference sequence). V dropped 4 bases and J dropped 7 bases, with 16 bases sitting between them. The CDR3 spells CSAIASGGVGYTF. CDR3 coding DNA: TGCAGTGCTATTGCATCGGGGGGCGTTGGCTACACCTTC.

The rearrangement links TRBV6-2 or TRBV6-3 to TRBJ1-5; D is ambiguous. This CDR3 is 14 amino acids long. Trimming pared 2 bases from V and 0 bases from J, leaving 5 bases between. CDR1 is MNHEY and CDR2 is SVGEGT in the germline V gene. For the CDR3, the DNA is TGTGCCAGCAGTTACCGGTATAGCAATCAGCCCCAGCATTTT. Translated: CASSYRYSNQPQHF.

V gene TRBV5-1 combines with J gene TRBJ2-3, with unresolved D. With 1 base removed from V and 5 bases from J, the gap between germline ends came to 11 bases. The CDR3 loop spans 14 amino acids. The V gene's germline CDR1 is SGHRS and CDR2 YFSETQ. For the CDR3, the DNA is TGCGCCAGCAGCTTGCGTATACCTGGAGATACGCAGTATTTT. It codes for CASSLRIPGDTQYF. The entire variable domain, with the rest obtained from reference TRBV5-1 and TRBJ2-3, is as follows: KAGVTQTPRYLIKTRGQQVTLSCSPISGHRSVSWYQQTPGQGLQFLFEYFSETQRNKGNFPGRFSGRQFSNSRSEMNVSTLELGDSALYLCASSLRIPGDTQYFGPGTRLTVL.

The table lists this clone with many counts. This chain links TRBV9 with TRBJ2-5, with a tentative D call TRBD1 (6 bases). Germline-derived CDR1 and CDR2 are SGDLS and YYNGEE. The CDR3 has 15 residues. V gave up 0 bases and J gave up 3 bases, with 12 bases separating them. The CDR3 protein is CASSVGLQGEETQYF. For the CDR3, the DNA is TGTGCCAGCAGCGTAGGTTTACAGGGAGAAGAGACCCAGTACTTC.

The chain recombines TRBV20-1 with TRBJ1-1, with D uncertain. Trimming shortened V by 3 bases and J by 0 bases, and 8 bases separated the two germline ends. The CDR3 runs to 13 residues. In germline, CDR1 is DFQATT, CDR2 SNEGSKA (reference sequence). CDR3 DNA sequence: TGCAGTGCTAGGCAGGACCTGAACACTGAAGCTTTCTTT. Protein: CSARQDLNTEAFF.

The sample holds a few counts of this clone. Here the CDR3 DNA reads TGTGCCAGCGCTTCCCGGCTAGCGGGAGGCTACGAGCAGTACTTC. Translated: CASASRLAGGYEQYF. This sequence joins TRBV28 and TRBJ2-7; 11 bases are shared with TRBD2. This CDR3 is built from 15 residues. Trimming at V came to 8 bases and at J to 3 bases, leaving 9 bases not matched to a gene. Germline lookup yields CDR1 MDHEN and CDR2 SYDVKM.

Relative to its sample, this clone is large. This chain joins TRBV4-1 and TRBJ1-2, with no clear D. V was shortened by 1 base and J by 8 bases, with 8 bases between the two germline ends. Germline loops: CDR1 MGHRA, CDR2 YSYEKL. The CDR3 is 12 residues long. The CDR3 DNA follows: TGCGCCAGCAGCCAAGGTACAGAAGGCTACACCTTC. Translation gives CASSQGTEGYTF.

This sequence joins TRBV27 and TRBJ1-4; D remains ambiguous. The CDR3 is made up of 12 amino acids. In germline, CDR1 is MNHEY, CDR2 SMNVEV (reference sequence). Trimming pared 2 bases from V and 11 bases from J, leaving 9 bases between. The CDR3: CASSLNSGKLFF. CDR3 DNA: TGTGCCAGCAGTTTAAATTCGGGGAAACTGTTTTTT.

The chain joins TRBV6-1 to TRBJ2-3; D remains unclear. The CDR3 consists of 13 residues. Trimming cost V 9 bases and J 1 base, with 11 bases left between them. Germline-derived CDR1 and CDR2 are MNHNS and SASEGT. Here the CDR3 DNA reads TGTGCCAGTAGTATTTACGGCACAGATACGCAGTATTTT. Amino acid sequence: CASSIYGTDTQYF.

The rearrangement uses TRBV4-3 and TRBJ2-6; D not resolved. Trimming removed 0 bases at V and 0 bases at J, with 6 bases between. The CDR3 has 16 residues. Germline CDR1 is LGHNA and CDR2 is YSLEER. As DNA, the CDR3 is TGCGCCAGCAGCCAAGATGTGGGCTCTGGGGCCAACGTCCTGACTTTC. Protein product: CASSQDVGSGANVLTF.

The table lists this clone with a few counts. The rearrangement uses TRBV6-2 or TRBV6-3 and TRBJ1-3; no clear D gene. The V and J ends lost 4 bases and 0 bases respectively, with 7 bases between them. This CDR3 contains 14 residues. Germline-derived CDR1 and CDR2 are MNHEY and SVGEGT. The CDR3 bases are TGTGCCAGCAGTTTCCGAGGCTCTGGAAACACCATATATTTT. Translated: CASSFRGSGNTIYF.

This clone was seen more than once but under ten times. The chain couples TRBV7-7 to TRBJ2-2, with 14 bases that match TRBD2. V was pared by 2 bases and J by 4 bases, with 12 bases of the junction left unmatched. CDR3 length: 20 residues. Germline CDR1 SSHAT, CDR2 FNYEAQ (reference sequence). CDR3 bases: TGTGCCAGCAGCTTACGGGGGCCGGGACTAGCGGGAGTTCGCACCGGGGAGCTGTTTTTT. Its translation: CASSLRGPGLAGVRTGELFF.